The T cell receptor (beta chain) under discussion was sequenced for a study of shared clonotypes between healthy human individuals. Whole-study results and caveats: The rarefaction results pointed to incomplete sorted-subset sequencing despite large depth. Non-shared clonotypes showed lower generation probabilities than clonotypes common to all four donors.

The V and J ends lost 3 bases and 2 bases, in that order; junction bases with no gene match: 5. This CDR3 is built from 14 residues. The V gene's germline CDR1 is SGDLS and CDR2 YYNGEE. Generated by immunoSEQ multiplex PCR, the TCRdb table keeps only in-frame clones and is missing some. Of approximately 810,000 clones listed, nearly 95% are singletons. Positive CCR7 selection of CD45RO-negative cells yielded the naive CD8 cells, and terminally differentiated effector memory CD45RA+ cells were excluded. In regard to this clone: What it binds is not known.

The receptor was isolated from a man aged 30 to 39 in good health. The chain is built from TRBV9 and TRBJ2-7, with 7 bases that match TRBD2. Material for sequencing was naive CD8+ T cells sorted from blood. The CDR3 protein is CASSATLAAYEQYF. The CDR3 region has the DNA TGTGCCAGCAGCGCCACGCTAGCGGCCTACGAGCAGTACTTC. Using reference TRBV9 and TRBJ2-7 for the parts outside the CDR3, the full variable domain is DSGVTQTPKHLITATGQRVTLRCSPRSGDLSVYWYQQSLDQGLQFLIQYYNGEERAKGNILERFSAQQFPDLHSELNLSSLELGDSALYFCASSATLAAYEQYFGPGTRLTVT.